A selection of T cell receptor beta chains follows, all from one sample in a study of cytomegalovirus exposure and HLA in healthy donors. TCRdb's copy holds only in-frame clones and misses some; the assay was immunoSEQ multiplex PCR. The sample has about 79,000 clones. Input material: PBMCs. The origin of the receptors is a man aged 25-45 years in good health and CMV-seronegative. Both conserved end residues are part of each CDR3. D genes are given only for firm matches.

TRBV7-9,NA,TRBJ2-7,15,CASSLGRGAYYEQYF
TRBV13,TRBD2,TRBJ2-2,17,CASSLSGLAGVTGELFF
TRBV2,NA,TRBJ2-3,12,CASRGPADTQYF
TRBV5-1,TRBD2,TRBJ2-3,16,CASSLLGLPRTDTQYF
TRBV11-3,NA,TRBJ2-4,17,CASSPGGSGGSKNIQYF
TRBV10-3,TRBD1,TRBJ1-2,15,CAISERDRATYGYTF
TRBV19,NA,TRBJ2-1,14,CASTIDRGAAEQFF
TRBV2,TRBD1,TRBJ2-7,16,CASSTTLGTGYYEQYF
TRBV11-2,NA,TRBJ1-1,13,CASSPRTGPEAFF
TRBV7-3,NA,TRBJ2-7,13,CASRSGQMYEQYF
TRBV19,NA,TRBJ2-1,13,CASSRGPYNEQFF
TRBV15,NA,TRBJ2-6,16,CATSDGHHTGANVLTF
TRBV18,TRBD1,TRBJ1-3,16,CASSPNRGGSGNTIYF
TRBV27,TRBD1,TRBJ1-2,14,CASSRDRGYYGYTF
TRBV7-9,TRBD1,TRBJ2-7,15,CASRPMTGGGNEQYF
TRBV9,NA,TRBJ1-1,14,CASSPRQVNTEAFF
TRBV19,NA,TRBJ2-5,14,CASNPTGSQETQYF
TRBV7-9,NA,TRBJ2-5,15,CASSSNLRSWETQYF
TRBV7-2,TRBD2,TRBJ2-7,18,CASSLRRPGTSGTYEQYF
TRBV9,NA,TRBJ1-2,14,CASSVEGHYYGYTF
TRBV18,NA,TRBJ2-7,13,CASSPPAAPEQYF
TRBV5-1,TRBD2,TRBJ2-7,16,CASSAGTSGRAYEQYF
TRBV7-3,NA,TRBJ1-1,13,CASSSQENTEAFF
TRBV10-3,NA,TRBJ2-7,13,CAINPGTSDEQYF
TRBV30,NA,TRBJ2-3,14,CAWKDPGFADTQYF
TRBV7-8,TRBD1,TRBJ2-7,15,CASSPHRQGAREQYF
TRBV7-9,TRBD2,TRBJ2-1,17,CASSGLAGGRTYNEQFF
TRBV5-6,TRBD1,TRBJ1-5,15,CASSLGTASNQPQHF
TRBV30,TRBD1,TRBJ1-2,13,CAYPRQGYSGYTF
TRBV6-5,NA,TRBJ1-5,13,CASSYEKNQPQHF
TRBV18,TRBD1,TRBJ1-6,17,CASSPGQGRGYNSPLHF
TRBV7-9,TRBD2,TRBJ2-7,16,CASSLAATGLAYEQYF
TRBV11-2,NA,TRBJ2-5,14,CASSPRSQGETQYF
TRBV29-1,NA,TRBJ1-1,13,CSVHSRVNTEAFF
TRBV5-1,NA,TRBJ1-2,14,CASSSGHIRYGYTF
TRBV7-6,TRBD1,TRBJ2-7,16,CASSRVSGQGAHEQYF
TRBV6-1,NA,TRBJ1-2,13,CASRKIGDDGYTF
TRBV4-2,NA,TRBJ2-1,13,CASSPTVYNEQFF
TRBV2,TRBD1,TRBJ2-7,14,CASSPRTGGGEQYF
TRBV9,NA,TRBJ1-2,16,CASSAHPRQVEWGYTF
TRBV7-2,NA,TRBJ2-7,17,CASSLGWGQSNSYEQYF
TRBV4-1,TRBD1,TRBJ1-1,18,CASSQWSGDRGLRTEAFF
TRBV14,NA,TRBJ2-7,15,CASSQGWRGSYEQYF
TRBV4-1,TRBD2,TRBJ2-3,15,CASSQLAGGPDTQYF
TRBV5-4,NA,TRBJ1-2,13,CASSAEVAYGYTF
TRBV5-8,NA,TRBJ2-7,10,CASSLYEQYF
TRBV15,TRBD1,TRBJ2-7,15,CATSQRGDRAYEQYF
TRBV2,NA,TRBJ1-5,13,CASSSGWNQPQHF
TRBV29-1,NA,TRBJ2-7,14,CSATGTWVPYEQYF
TRBV2,NA,TRBJ1-1,13,CASSEETVTEAFF
TRBV2,TRBD1,TRBJ1-1,14,CASSEETGGLEAFF
TRBV7-8,NA,TRBJ1-2,18,CASSLRVRQRRFGYGYTF
TRBV5-6,NA,TRBJ2-7,16,CASSWGDSNVWYEQYF
TRBV10-2,NA,TRBJ1-1,12,CASSDGGTQAFF